The following is a T cell receptor beta chain sequence with its context. The target antigen is unknown. Amplification targeted TCR beta CDR3 regions from RNA transcripts. HTBI primers were employed in a first-round RT-PCR of the TCR CDR3. TCRdb re-called the multiplex PCR reads through MiXCR, storing one row per CDR3 protein. The table lists hundreds of thousands of distinct CDR3 sequences, roughly an eighth of them singletons. These data originate in a study of T cells in Graves' hyperthyroidism and ophthalmopathy. Active moderate-to-severe ophthalmopathy, Clinical Activity Score at least 3, NOSPECS at least 4, under 3 months' duration. Together with thyroid ultrasound, orbital computed tomography, serum thyroxine and TRAb, clinical symptoms were used for diagnoses. With V trimmed by 6 bases and J by 6 bases, 12 bases remained unmatched. The CDR3 runs to 15 residues. Per germline, CDR1 MDHEN and CDR2 SYDVKM.

Study-wide points: In validation, the model predicted ophthalmopathy. These predictions came a median approximately 5.9 months before onset.

The rearrangement links TRBV28 to TRBJ1-1; 8 nucleotides agree with TRBD1. The receptor was derived from a woman aged 40 to 49 with Graves' ophthalmopathy. Sequencing was carried out using blood. The CDR3 protein is CASSRTGRSIPEAFF. CDR3 bases: TGTGCCAGCAGCAGGACAGGGCGTTCGATCCCTGAAGCTTTCTTT.